Below, 27 T cell receptor beta chains from the same sample are listed, as sequenced in a study of blood T cell repertoires in COVID-19. Produced via immunoSEQ multiplex PCR; TCRdb's table is partial and in-frame only. Of 150,000 or so clones listed, around 72% are singletons. The specimen was peripheral blood. Source of these receptors: an elderly woman with acute or convalescent COVID-19.

The chain combines TRBV10-3 with TRBJ2-2; 11 nucleotides agree with TRBD2. V lost 1 base to trimming and J lost 4 bases; unmatched junction nucleotides: 2. Per the germline V gene, CDR1 is ENHRY and CDR2 is SYGVKD. CDR3 length equals 16 residues. The CDR3 sequence is CAISEYGTSGTGELFF. CDR3 in DNA: TGTGCCATCAGTGAGTACGGGACTAGCGGCACCGGGGAGCTGTTTTTT.

CDR3 DNA sequence: TGTGCCAGCAGTGCCCAGACACTTAGCAATCAGCCCCAGCATTTT. Amino acid sequence: CASSAQTLSNQPQHF. The gene calls are TRBV2 and TRBJ1-5; no definite D call. Germline V gene sequence: CDR1 SNHLY, CDR2 FYNNEI. The CDR3 totals 15 residues. Deletions cut 4 bases from V and 0 bases from J, with 10 bases between.

The V and J genes are TRBV19 and TRBJ1-6; 9 positions agree with TRBD1. The CDR3 is made up of 16 amino acids. Germline V gene sequence: CDR1 LNHDA, CDR2 SQIVND (reference sequence). J was trimmed by 0 bases and V by 6 bases; bases with no gene match: 3. DNA of the CDR3: TGTGCCAGTAGCGACAGGGGGAGCTCCTATAATTCACCCCTCCACTTT. Its protein is CASSDRGSSYNSPLHF.

The chain links TRBV2 to TRBJ1-5; 7 positions match TRBD1. With 9 bases clipped from V and 5 bases from J, the junction kept 13 bases outside the gene matches. The CDR3 runs to 15 residues. Germline CDR1 and CDR2: SNHLY and FYNNEI. CDR3 protein: CASAIQGINDQPQHF. Written as DNA, the CDR3 is TGTGCCAGTGCTATACAGGGGATAAACGATCAGCCCCAGCATTTT.

The genes are TRBV3-1 (or the pseudogene TRBV3-2) and TRBJ2-2, with D uncertain. Germline V CDR1 and CDR2: LGHDT, YNNKEL (reference sequence). CDR3 length: 16 amino acids. V was shortened by 0 bases and J by 3 bases, with 11 bases between the two germline ends. CDR3 bases: TGTGCCAGCAGCCAAGACGGTATAAAAGACACCGGGGAGCTGTTTTTT. Amino acid sequence: CASSQDGIKDTGELFF.

The chain links TRBV23-1 to TRBJ1-1, with a possible D match to TRBD1 (6 bases). TRBV23-1 belongs to the ORF category, with a function that is uncertain. CDR3 size: 16 residues. Trimming removed 3 bases at V and 7 bases at J, with 21 bases between. The CDR3 sequence is CASSHRLDFRGIEAFF. CDR3 nucleotide sequence: TGCGCCAGCAGTCACCGCCTGGATTTTAGGGGGATTGAAGCTTTCTTT.

This clone was recorded at least ten times. The CDR3 sequence is CASNADMSNQPQHF. The CDR3, as DNA: TGTGCCAGTAACGCGGACATGAGCAATCAGCCCCAGCATTTT. The J gene is TRBJ1-5, the V gene TRBV19; maybe TRBD1 (5 bases). The CDR3 is made up of 14 amino acids. The germline V and J ends were trimmed by 7 bases and 1 base, with 11 bases remaining between them. Germline V gene sequence: CDR1 LNHDA, CDR2 SQIVND (reference sequence).

The chain couples TRBV9 to TRBJ1-3, with a possible D match to TRBD1 (6 bases). The V and J ends lost 4 bases and 0 bases respectively, with 17 bases between them. The CDR3 runs to 17 residues. Germline values: CDR1 SGDLS, CDR2 YYNGEE. CDR3 sequence: CASSPQPQGSSGNTIYF. The CDR3, as DNA: TGTGCCAGCAGCCCCCAACCCCAGGGGAGCTCTGGAAACACCATATATTTT. The full variable domain, its missing parts supplied by reference TRBV9 and TRBJ1-3, is DSGVTQTPKHLITATGQRVTLRCSPRSGDLSVYWYQQSLDQGLQFLIQYYNGEERAKGNILERFSAQQFPDLHSELNLSSLELGDSALYFCASSPQPQGSSGNTIYFGEGSWLTVV.

Here the CDR3 reads CASRDGTSGIGETQYF. CDR3 in DNA: TGCGCCAGCAGGGACGGGACTAGCGGGATCGGAGAGACCCAGTACTTC. This chain joins TRBV10-2 and TRBJ2-5, with 13 bases that match TRBD2. This CDR3 has 16 amino acids. After removal of 6 bases from V and 4 bases from J, the junction contained 8 bases not matched to a gene. Germline values: CDR1 WSHSY, CDR2 SAAADI.

This chain connects TRBV19 to TRBJ2-5; 10 nucleotides match TRBD1. Germline assignment: CDR1 LNHDA and CDR2 SQIVND (reference sequence). V lost 5 bases and J lost 5; bases outside the gene matches: 8. The length of the CDR3 is 15 residues. The CDR3 nucleotides read TGTGCCAGTAGTGCCCAGACAGGGGGCGCGGAGACCCAGTACTTC. Translation: CASSAQTGGAETQYF.

The J gene is TRBJ1-4, the V gene TRBV6-5; D uncertain. The CDR3 runs 15 residues. V gave up 4 bases and J gave up 0 bases, with 9 bases separating them. Germline CDR1 and CDR2: MNHEY and SVGAGI. The CDR3 loop is CASSSPQATNEKLFF. CDR3 bases: TGTGCCAGCAGTTCCCCTCAGGCAACTAATGAAAAACTGTTTTTT.

CDR3 nucleotides: TGTGCCAGCTCACCCTGGACAGACTCCTACGAGCAGTACTTC. Translation gives CASSPWTDSYEQYF. The rearrangement links TRBV18 to TRBJ2-7, with D perhaps TRBD1 (6 bases). Trimming cost V 3 bases and J 0 bases, with 9 bases left between them. CDR1 is KGHSH, CDR2 LQKENI, per germline. The CDR3 is made up of 14 amino acids. The variable domain in full, with the rest retrieved from reference TRBV18 and TRBJ2-7, is NAGVMQNPRHLVRRRGQEARLRCSPMKGHSHVYWYRQLPEEGLKFMVYLQKENIIDESGMPKERFSAEFPKEGPSILRIQQVVRGDSAAYFCASSPWTDSYEQYFGPGTRLTVT.

This clone appeared a few times. V is TRBV28 and J is TRBJ1-4; 8 nucleotides align to TRBD1. Trimming removed 9 bases from V and 7 bases from J; junction bases left unmatched: 7. Germline CDR1 MDHEN, CDR2 SYDVKM. CDR3 size: 13 residues. The CDR3 loop is CASFQGAGEKLFF. DNA of the CDR3: TGTGCCAGTTTTCAGGGGGCCGGTGAAAAACTGTTTTTT. Looking up the rest from reference TRBV28 and TRBJ1-4 gives the full variable domain: DVKVTQSSRYLVKRTGEKVFLECVQDMDHENMFWYRQDPGLGLRLIYFSYDVKMKEKGDIPEGYSVSREKKERFSLILESASTNQTSMYLCASFQGAGEKLFFGSGTQLSVL.

This chain uses TRBV6-1 with TRBJ1-5; 9 bases map to TRBD1. Trimming took 4 bases from V and 0 from J; bases not matched to a gene: 7. The germline V gene encodes CDR1 MNHNS and CDR2 SASEGT. The CDR3 runs 17 residues. CDR3 region: CASSGLGTGNSNQPQHF. The CDR3 bases are TGTGCCAGCAGTGGGCTGGGGACAGGGAATAGCAATCAGCCCCAGCATTTT.

This clone was picked up a small number of times. V usage is TRBV27 and J usage is TRBJ1-1; TRBD1 aligns across 9 bases. The CDR3 length is 16 residues. V trimming: 7 bases; J trimming: 8 bases; junction bases outside the gene matches: 17. Germline lookup yields CDR1 MNHEY and CDR2 SMNVEV (reference sequence). The CDR3 bases are TGTGCCAGCAACAAGCTTGACGGGACAGGGCTTCGCGAAGCTTTCTTT. Translation gives CASNKLDGTGLREAFF.

V is TRBV28 and J is TRBJ1-2; the D gene is possibly TRBD1 (5 bases). Trimming removed 8 bases from V and 2 bases from J, with 18 bases in between. Germline V gene lookup returns CDR1 MDHEN and CDR2 SYDVKM. This CDR3 has 15 residues. The DNA of the CDR3 is TGTGCCAGCGCCCAAAGTGGGGAGGGGAACTATGGCTACACCTTC. Protein product: CASAQSGEGNYGYTF.

The genes are TRBV6-2 or TRBV6-3 and TRBJ1-2, with 8 bases fitting TRBD1. The CDR3 length is 14 residues. Germline V gene lookup returns CDR1 MNHEY and CDR2 SVGEGT. V lost 0 bases and J lost 8; bases outside the gene matches: 5. DNA of the CDR3: TGTGCCAGCAGTTACTCGTCAGGGGGCGTCGGCTACACCTTC. Its translation is CASSYSSGGVGYTF.

CDR3 sequence reads: CASSSGTRGTQYF. The DNA of the CDR3 is TGTGCCAGCAGTTCGGGGACTAGAGGTACGCAGTATTTT. The V call is TRBV6-2 or TRBV6-3, the J call TRBJ2-3, with TRBD2 matching 8 bases. This CDR3 has 13 residues. Trimming cost V 4 bases and J 8 bases; bases outside gene matches: 5. Germline-derived CDR1 and CDR2 are MNHEY and SVGEGT.

The chain is built from TRBV10-3 and TRBJ2-6; 9 nucleotides line up with TRBD1. With V trimmed by 5 bases and J by 0 bases, 5 bases remained unmatched. CDR3 length: 17 amino acids. Per germline, CDR1 ENHRY and CDR2 SYGVKD. The CDR3: CAISPGTGSSGANVLTF. CDR3 coding DNA: TGTGCCATCAGTCCCGGGACAGGGAGCTCTGGGGCCAACGTCCTGACTTTC.

The rearrangement joins TRBV21-1 to TRBJ2-5; the table's D call of TRBD1 was not tested on the DNA. TRBV21-1 constitutes a pseudogene. CDR3 length: 14 residues. For the CDR3, the DNA is TGTGCCAGCAGCAACCCAGTTATTCAAGAGACCCAGTACTTC. Encoded protein: CASSNPVIQETQYF.

V usage is TRBV7-3 and J usage is TRBJ2-3; 7 nucleotides line up with TRBD2. The germline CDR1 and CDR2 sequences are SGHTA and FQGTGA. This CDR3 region has 16 residues. Losses at the gene ends were 5 bases for V and 0 bases for J; bases not matched to a gene: 8. The DNA of the CDR3 is TGTGCCAGCAGCGCAAGCTATAGCGGGAGCACAGATACGCAGTATTTT. Its protein is CASSASYSGSTDTQYF.

The CDR3 spells CASGRLADITDTQYF. In nucleotides, the CDR3 is TGTGCCAGCGGACGACTAGCGGATATCACAGATACGCAGTATTTT. The chain uses TRBV28 and TRBJ2-3, with 9 bases fitting TRBD2. Germline CDR1 is MDHEN and CDR2 is SYDVKM. The CDR3 contains 15 residues. The V segment lost 8 bases and the J segment 2 bases; nucleotides outside the gene matches: 8.

The chain is built from TRBV6-5 and TRBJ2-7; 11 nucleotides match TRBD2. The germline V gene has CDR1 MNHEY and CDR2 SVGAGI. V was clipped by 2 bases and J by 3 bases; unmatched bases: 3. The CDR3 covers 15 residues. The CDR3 nucleotides are TGTGCCAGCAGTTACGGACTAGCGGGTGGCTACGAGCAGTACTTC. Amino acid sequence: CASSYGLAGGYEQYF.

The CDR3 here is CATSDPDRAGNEQFF. The CDR3, as DNA: TGTGCCACCAGTGACCCCGACAGGGCGGGGAATGAGCAGTTCTTC. This rearrangement joins TRBV24-1 to TRBJ2-1; D may be TRBD1 (7 bases). Germline V gene data show CDR1 as KGHDR and CDR2 as SFDVKD. Trimming shortened V by 4 bases and J by 7 bases, and 16 bases separated the two germline ends. The CDR3 totals 15 residues.

The rearrangement joins TRBV28 to TRBJ1-3; possibly TRBD1 for D (6 bases). Trimming pared 4 bases from V and 2 bases from J, leaving 15 bases between. Looked up from germline, CDR1 is MDHEN and CDR2 is SYDVKM. There are 16 residues in the CDR3. In DNA, the CDR3 is TGTGCCAGCAGTTCCGCAGGGGATGGGGCTGGAAACACCATATATTTT. Translation: CASSSAGDGAGNTIYF. The full variable domain, with the rest looked up from reference TRBV28 and TRBJ1-3, is DVKVTQSSRYLVKRTGEKVFLECVQDMDHENMFWYRQDPGLGLRLIYFSYDVKMKEKGDIPEGYSVSREKKERFSLILESASTNQTSMYLCASSSAGDGAGNTIYFGEGSWLTVV.

The V gene is TRBV28, the J gene TRBJ1-2; 7 positions agree with TRBD1. J lost 7 bases, V lost 1 base, and 9 bases had no gene match. The V gene's germline CDR1 is MDHEN and CDR2 SYDVKM. The CDR3 length is 15 residues. CDR3 DNA sequence: TGTGCCAGCAGTTTATCCACAGGGGAAGGGTTTGGCTACACCTTC. The encoded protein is CASSLSTGEGFGYTF.

V and J are TRBV11-2 and TRBJ1-4; perhaps TRBD1 as D (5 bases). V lost 10 bases and J 9 bases, leaving 30 bases between the germline ends. The CDR3 extends over 17 amino acids. The germline gives CDR1 SGHAT, CDR2 FQNNGV. The CDR3 DNA reads TGTGCCACGGGGGGGAATTTAAAGGTCACCGGAGGGCAAAAACTGTTTTTT. The encoded protein is CATGGNLKVTGGQKLFF.